These 27 T cell receptor beta chains share one sample of origin, sequenced in a study of shared clonotypes between healthy human individuals. Sequenced by immunoSEQ multiplex PCR; TCRdb stores in-frame clones only, minus some. The sample lists hundreds of thousands of clones, 97% occurring once. Specimen: naive CD4+ T cells sorted from blood. Subset in this sample: CD45RA+ positively selected. These receptors came from a woman aged 25 to 39 in good health.

The genes are TRBV28 and TRBJ1-4; no clear D gene. Germline loops: CDR1 MDHEN, CDR2 SYDVKM. V lost 8 bases and J 4 bases, leaving 5 bases between the germline ends. The CDR3 is 11 residues long. CDR3 residues: CASRRNEKLFF. The DNA for the CDR3 is TGTGCCAGCCGTCGTAATGAAAAACTGTTTTTT.

The chain employs TRBV5-1 and TRBJ2-7; 13 bases are shared with TRBD2. V trimming: 2 bases; J trimming: 7 bases; junction bases outside the gene matches: 6. Germline loops: CDR1 SGHRS, CDR2 YFSETQ. CDR3 length: 15 amino acids. The CDR3, as DNA: TGCGCCAGCAGCTTAGGGACTAGCGGGATGGGGGAGCAGTACTTC. Its translation is CASSLGTSGMGEQYF.

The CDR3 here is CASSSPEQGGETQYF. As DNA, the CDR3 is TGCGCCAGCAGCTCACCGGAACAGGGAGGGGAGACCCAGTACTTC. The chain uses TRBV5-1 and TRBJ2-5; tentative D call: TRBD2 (7 bases). Trimming cost V 3 bases and J 5 bases, with 17 bases left between them. From germline, CDR1 is SGHRS and CDR2 YFSETQ. The length of the CDR3 is 15 residues.

Notes on this clone: At the DNA level, this CDR3 is encoded by other sequences in the same sample as well. The gene calls are TRBV5-1 and TRBJ2-7, with D possibly TRBD1 on 6 matching bases. From germline, CDR1 is SGHRS and CDR2 YFSETQ. This CDR3 region has 13 residues. V shed 4 bases and J shed 1 base, with 9 bases lying between them. This CDR3 is CASSLGQSYEQYF. The CDR3 DNA reads as TGCGCCAGCAGCCTCGGACAGTCCTACGAGCAGTACTTC. Variable domain in full (rest from reference TRBV5-1 and TRBJ2-7): KAGVTQTPRYLIKTRGQQVTLSCSPISGHRSVSWYQQTPGQGLQFLFEYFSETQRNKGNFPGRFSGRQFSNSRSEMNVSTLELGDSALYLCASSLGQSYEQYFGPGTRLTVT.

This chain links TRBV30 with TRBJ1-4; D is unresolved. The CDR3 runs 12 residues. The V gene lost 0 bases and the J gene lost 10 bases, with 9 bases spanning the gap. Germline V gene lookup returns CDR1 GTSNPN and CDR2 SVGIG (reference sequence). CDR3 in DNA: TGTGCCTGGAGTGTAGGTGTGGGAAAACTGTTTTTT. This gives the protein CAWSVGVGKLFF.

The chain recombines TRBV6-5 with TRBJ2-7; TRBD1 matches at 7 bases. J lost 0 bases, V lost 6 bases, and 5 bases had no gene match. The germline V gene has CDR1 MNHEY and CDR2 SVGAGI. The CDR3 runs 14 residues. CDR3: CASRKTGNSYEQYF. The CDR3, as DNA: TGTGCCAGCAGAAAGACAGGGAACTCCTACGAGCAGTACTTC.

The chain uses TRBV6-6 and TRBJ1-1, with 7 bases identical to TRBD1. There are 13 residues in the CDR3. Trimming removed 7 bases from V and 1 base from J; junction bases left unmatched: 3. Germline-derived CDR1 and CDR2 are MNHNY and SVGAGI (reference sequence). The DNA of the CDR3 is TGTGCCAGCACTGACAGGGCGAACACTGAAGCTTTCTTT. Translation gives CASTDRANTEAFF.

The V call is TRBV11-3, the J call TRBJ2-5; maybe TRBD2 (6 bases). Trimming cost V 8 bases and J 3 bases, with 28 bases left between them. The germline gives CDR1 SGHNT, CDR2 YENEEA. CDR3 length: 18 residues. The CDR3 coding sequence is TGTGCCAGCGTTGGAACAGCCGACAGTCCTAGCGATAAAGAGACCCAGTACTTC. Its protein is CASVGTADSPSDKETQYF.

This clone was counted once. Other DNA sequences within the sample encode an identical CDR3. The rearrangement uses TRBV19 and TRBJ1-5, with 9 bases matching TRBD1. Trimming took 5 bases from V and 2 from J; bases not matched to a gene: 4. The CDR3 length is 15 residues. Germline V lookup: CDR1 LNHDA, CDR2 SQIVND (reference sequence). For the CDR3, the DNA is TGTGCCAGTAGTCAAACAGGGGGCGGCAATCAGCCCCAGCATTTT. Residues: CASSQTGGGNQPQHF.

Worth noting for this clone: Other DNA sequences in this specimen translate into the identical CDR3. The genes are TRBV5-1 and TRBJ1-5, with D hard to call. Germline V CDR1 and CDR2: SGHRS, YFSETQ. V was clipped by 4 bases and J by 3 bases, with 8 bases between them. There are 13 residues in the CDR3. CDR3 sequence reads: CASSLGLNQPQHF. Here the CDR3 DNA reads TGCGCCAGCAGCCTAGGACTCAATCAGCCCCAGCATTTT.

V and J are TRBV2 and TRBJ2-2; tentatively, D is TRBD2 (6 bases). The length of the CDR3 is 15 residues. Germline assignment: CDR1 SNHLY and CDR2 FYNNEI. With 2 bases removed from V and 3 bases from J, the gap between germline ends came to 10 bases. CDR3 amino acids: CASSEFGGDTGELFF. The CDR3 DNA reads as TGTGCCAGCAGTGAATTCGGAGGGGACACCGGGGAGCTGTTTTTT.

The rearrangement links TRBV4-1 to TRBJ2-1; 14 nucleotides agree with TRBD2. Germline V gene data show CDR1 as MGHRA and CDR2 as YSYEKL. The V segment lost 0 bases and the J segment 7 bases; nucleotides outside the gene matches: 5. This CDR3 is 17 amino acids long. The CDR3 DNA is TGCGCCAGCAGCCAAGATGGGACTAGCGGGAGTCGAAATGAGCAGTTCTTC. It codes for CASSQDGTSGSRNEQFF.

The chain couples TRBV4-1 to TRBJ2-7, with unresolved D. Trimming removed 2 bases at V and 6 bases at J, with 17 bases between. In germline, CDR1 is MGHRA, CDR2 YSYEKL. The CDR3 length is 15 residues. CDR3 amino acids: CASSQNSQDTSEQYF. The CDR3 DNA reads as TGCGCCAGCAGCCAAAATTCTCAGGATACCTCCGAGCAGTACTTC.

J is TRBJ1-1 and V is TRBV28; D perhaps matches TRBD1 (5 bases). V lost 4 bases, J lost 1 base, and 10 bases lay in between. Germline V gives CDR1 MDHEN, CDR2 SYDVKM. CDR3 length: 14 residues. This CDR3 reads CASSSAGQNTEAFF. CDR3 DNA sequence: TGTGCCAGCAGTTCAGCAGGGCAGAACACTGAAGCTTTCTTT. Supplemented by reference TRBV28 and TRBJ1-1, the full variable domain reads DVKVTQSSRYLVKRTGEKVFLECVQDMDHENMFWYRQDPGLGLRLIYFSYDVKMKEKGDIPEGYSVSREKKERFSLILESASTNQTSMYLCASSSAGQNTEAFFGQGTRLTVV.

The gene calls are TRBV5-1 and TRBJ2-2; 7 bases align to TRBD2. Germline loops: CDR1 SGHRS, CDR2 YFSETQ. V gave up 4 bases and J gave up 3 bases; unmatched junction bases: 9. The CDR3 has 16 residues. CDR3 residues: CASSPPGGQYTGELFF. The CDR3 coding sequence is TGCGCCAGCAGCCCCCCGGGAGGCCAGTACACCGGGGAGCTGTTTTTT. Looking up the rest from reference TRBV5-1 and TRBJ2-2 gives the full variable domain: KAGVTQTPRYLIKTRGQQVTLSCSPISGHRSVSWYQQTPGQGLQFLFEYFSETQRNKGNFPGRFSGRQFSNSRSEMNVSTLELGDSALYLCASSPPGGQYTGELFFGEGSRLTVL.

The chain joins TRBV5-1 to TRBJ2-4, with 8 bases identical to TRBD1. From germline, CDR1 is SGHRS and CDR2 YFSETQ. V dropped 0 bases and J dropped 0; count of bases not matched to a gene: 5. The CDR3 totals 17 residues. The DNA of the CDR3 is TGCGCCAGCAGCTTGGGGACAGGGATTATAGCCAAAAACATTCAGTACTTC. It yields the protein CASSLGTGIIAKNIQYF.

V and J are TRBV27 and TRBJ2-7; possible D gene TRBD2, 6 bases. Germline V gives CDR1 MNHEY, CDR2 SMNVEV (reference sequence). This CDR3 is 14 amino acids long. V dropped 5 bases and J dropped 0 bases, with 11 bases sitting between them. The CDR3 nucleotides read TGTGCCAGCAGTCCCGGGACTCACTCCTACGAGCAGTACTTC. Its translation is CASSPGTHSYEQYF.

The chain carries TRBV7-8 and TRBJ1-4; D remains unclear. Trimming cost V 1 base and J 2 bases, with 11 bases left between them. Germline V gives CDR1 SGHVS, CDR2 FQNEAQ. The CDR3 length is 16 residues. For the CDR3, the DNA is TGTGCCAGCAGCTTAGGGAGTGTAGTGACTAATGAAAAACTGTTTTTT. Protein: CASSLGSVVTNEKLFF.

The chain is built from TRBV28 and TRBJ1-3; no reliable D call. The germline gives CDR1 MDHEN, CDR2 SYDVKM. The CDR3 has 14 amino acids. Between the trimmed V and J ends, which lost 2 bases and 6 bases, there was a span of 11 bases. The CDR3 DNA is TGTGCCAGCAGTTTAATCGGCAGTTCAAACACCATATATTTT. Its protein product is CASSLIGSSNTIYF. Filled out from reference TRBV28 and TRBJ1-3, the complete variable domain reads DVKVTQSSRYLVKRTGEKVFLECVQDMDHENMFWYRQDPGLGLRLIYFSYDVKMKEKGDIPEGYSVSREKKERFSLILESASTNQTSMYLCASSLIGSSNTIYFGEGSWLTVV.

The chain joins TRBV28 to TRBJ1-1; D is possibly TRBD1 (6 bases). This CDR3 is 15 amino acids long. Between the trimmed V and J ends, which lost 8 bases and 1 base, there was a span of 17 bases. Germline CDR1 reads MDHEN; CDR2 reads SYDVKM. CDR3 nucleotide sequence: TGTGCCAGCCGTATTCCCGGGACAAAGAACACTGAAGCTTTCTTT. This encodes CASRIPGTKNTEAFF. Using reference TRBV28 and TRBJ1-1 for the parts outside the CDR3, the full variable domain is DVKVTQSSRYLVKRTGEKVFLECVQDMDHENMFWYRQDPGLGLRLIYFSYDVKMKEKGDIPEGYSVSREKKERFSLILESASTNQTSMYLCASRIPGTKNTEAFFGQGTRLTVV.

This chain uses TRBV30 with TRBJ2-5; a weak D match, TRBD1 (6 bases). The J call may be wrong; the DNA end is better matched by TRBJ2-7. The CDR3 runs 14 residues. The germline gives CDR1 GTSNPN, CDR2 SVGIG (reference sequence). In DNA form, the CDR3 reads TGTGCCTGGAGTGCGCCGGGACAACCCCTCGAGCAGTACTTC. Encoded protein: CAWSAPGQPLEQYF.

The chain joins TRBV28 to TRBJ2-7, with TRBD2 matching over 10 bases. The junction had 12 bases not matched to a gene; V was cut back by 5 bases and J by 2 bases. CDR3 length equals 17 residues. CDR1 and CDR2 from the germline V gene are MDHEN and SYDVKM. The chain's CDR3 is CASSTRWLAGDTYEQYF. In DNA, the CDR3 is TGTGCCAGCAGTACGCGGTGGCTAGCGGGAGATACCTACGAGCAGTACTTC.

V is TRBV2 and J is TRBJ1-2; D ambiguous. CDR3 length equals 13 residues. In germline, CDR1 is SNHLY, CDR2 FYNNEI. V lost 6 bases and J lost 4, with 12 bases in between. CDR3 protein: CASRAWGTYGYTF. The CDR3 DNA reads TGTGCCAGCAGAGCCTGGGGAACCTATGGCTACACCTTC. Full variable domain (missing parts from reference TRBV2 and TRBJ1-2): EPEVTQTPSHQVTQMGQEVILRCVPISNHLYFYWYRQILGQKVEFLVSFYNNEISEKSEIFDDQFSVERPDGSNFTLKIRSTKLEDSAMYFCASRAWGTYGYTFGSGTRLTVV.

This clone was observed once. The chain combines TRBV6-1 with TRBJ1-1; D perhaps matches TRBD1 (5 bases). The germline CDR1 and CDR2 sequences are MNHNS and SASEGT. Trimming stripped 8 bases from V and 4 bases from J, with 20 bases between. The length of the CDR3 is 15 residues. The CDR3 loop reads CASGRDSSQGTEAFF. CDR3 bases: TGTGCCAGCGGGCGGGACTCCTCGCAGGGCACTGAAGCTTTCTTT.

Here the CDR3 DNA reads TGTGCCAGCAGCTCGACACCTAGCGGGAGAGTTTTGAATACGCAGTATTTT. This codes for CASSSTPSGRVLNTQYF. This chain connects TRBV7-6 to TRBJ2-3; 10 bases map to TRBD2. Germline assignment: CDR1 SGHVS and CDR2 FNYEAQ. The CDR3 is made up of 17 amino acids. V shed 4 bases, J shed 7 bases, and the junction held 14 bases outside the gene matches.

The chain is built from TRBV7-6 and TRBJ2-5; weak D call: TRBD2 (6 bases). With 1 base removed from V and 4 bases from J, the gap between germline ends came to 19 bases. The length of the CDR3 is 17 residues. The V gene's germline CDR1 is SGHVS and CDR2 FNYEAQ. DNA of the CDR3: TGTGCCAGCAGCTTAGACGGGGGAACCGGTTCGGTAGAGACCCAGTACTTC. As protein: CASSLDGGTGSVETQYF.

The chain couples TRBV7-8 to TRBJ2-3, with D uncertain. Trimming pared 5 bases from V and 5 bases from J, leaving 14 bases between. CDR1 and CDR2 (germline): SGHVS, FQNEAQ. There are 14 residues in the CDR3. The CDR3: CASSAPFTVDTQYF. In nucleotides, the CDR3 is TGTGCCAGCAGCGCCCCCTTCACGGTAGATACGCAGTATTTT. Variable domain in full (rest from reference TRBV7-8 and TRBJ2-3): GAGVSQSPRYKVAKRGQDVALRCDPISGHVSLFWYQQALGQGPEFLTYFQNEAQLDKSGLPSDRFFAERPEGSVSTLKIQRTQQEDSAVYLCASSAPFTVDTQYFGPGTRLTVL.